These 3 T cell receptor beta chains originate from one sample sequenced in a study of cytomegalovirus exposure and HLA in healthy donors. Using immunoSEQ multiplex PCR, the repertoire was profiled, and TCRdb retains in-frame clones only, with some absent. The sample lists some 190,000 clones; 86% were seen once. The sample was PBMCs. The receptors were gathered from a woman between 18 and 29 years old in good health and CMV-seronegative.

The chain couples TRBV7-9 to TRBJ2-7; TRBD1 agrees at 8 bases. Per the germline V gene, CDR1 is SEHNR and CDR2 is FQNEAQ (reference sequence). The CDR3 contains 14 residues. V lost 4 bases, J lost 2 bases, and 4 bases stayed unmatched. The DNA for the CDR3 is TGTGCCAGCAGCTACGACAGGGGTACCTACGAGCAGTACTTC. This sequence encodes CASSYDRGTYEQYF.

This chain joins TRBV6-6 and TRBJ1-3; D is ambiguous. V lost 6 bases and J 4 bases, leaving 16 bases between the germline ends. The CDR3 contains 15 residues. The germline CDR1 and CDR2 sequences are MNHNY and SVGAGI (reference sequence). The CDR3 reads CASSPLSGGGNTIYF. DNA of the CDR3: TGTGCCAGCAGCCCCCTATCGGGCGGGGGAAACACCATATATTTT.

The chain employs TRBV10-3 and TRBJ2-1; 8 bases fit TRBD2. From germline, CDR1 is ENHRY and CDR2 SYGVKD. After removal of 6 bases from V and 9 bases from J, the junction contained 10 bases not matched to a gene. The CDR3 sequence is 14 residues long. In DNA form, the CDR3 reads TGTGCCATCAGCAAAGGACTAGCCTCAGGTGAGCAGTTCTTC. Translated, it gives CAISKGLASGEQFF.